This entry describes one T cell receptor beta chain. The antigen is not known. The data are from a study of OX40 agonist ivuxolimab in advanced cancers. Study-wide background: The patients got ivuxolimab, which is an agonistic anti-OX40 (CD134) antibody. Participants averaged about 66 years of age (range about 23 to 79) and were 82.7% male. Notes on the study in general: On average, a greater number of expanded clones characterised CD8+ T cells relative to CD4+.

Libraries were prepared by immunoSEQ multiplex PCR; TCRdb keeps only in-frame clonotypes and omits some of them. The sample has some 96,000 clones; approximately 90% are singletons. V dropped 8 bases and J dropped 2 bases, with 4 bases sitting between them. Germline V gene sequence: CDR1 MNHNS, CDR2 SASEGT. The CDR3 has 11 residues. Individuals having autoimmune disease history or systemic immunosuppression were not enrolled. The genes are TRBV6-1 and TRBJ2-1; D not certain. The source of this sequence is an adult with an advanced solid tumor such as melanoma, head and neck, liver or kidney cancer. Sequencing was performed on CD4+ or CD8+ T cells sorted from blood, taken in a trial of the OX40 agonist ivuxolimab. CDR3 DNA sequence: TGTGCCAGCGGGCCCTACAATGAGCAGTTCTTC. This encodes CASGPYNEQFF.